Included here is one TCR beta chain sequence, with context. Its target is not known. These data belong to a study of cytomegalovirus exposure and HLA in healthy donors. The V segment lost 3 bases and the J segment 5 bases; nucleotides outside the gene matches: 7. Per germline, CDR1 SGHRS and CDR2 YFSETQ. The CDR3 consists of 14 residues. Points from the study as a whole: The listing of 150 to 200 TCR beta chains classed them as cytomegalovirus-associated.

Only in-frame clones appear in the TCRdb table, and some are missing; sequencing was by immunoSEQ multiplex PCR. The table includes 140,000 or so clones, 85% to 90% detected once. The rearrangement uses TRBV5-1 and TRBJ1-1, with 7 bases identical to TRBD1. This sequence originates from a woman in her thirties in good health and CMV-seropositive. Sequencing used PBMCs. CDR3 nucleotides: TGCGCCAGCAGCTCCACAGGGGCGCAAACTGAAGCTTTCTTT. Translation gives CASSSTGAQTEAFF. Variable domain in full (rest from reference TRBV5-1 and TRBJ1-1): KAGVTQTPRYLIKTRGQQVTLSCSPISGHRSVSWYQQTPGQGLQFLFEYFSETQRNKGNFPGRFSGRQFSNSRSEMNVSTLELGDSALYLCASSSTGAQTEAFFGQGTRLTVV.